This TCR beta chain was identified during a study of blood T cell repertoires in COVID-19. Study context: Italy, Spain and the United States were the sources of the convalescent and acute COVID-19 samples.

Original analysis: Quantification of nucleated cells was approximated via reference gene primer amplification. Method: immunoSEQ multiplex PCR; TCRdb's copy keeps in-frame clones and lacks some. V, J and clone size are taken as reported in that table, and D and trimming were inferred from the DNA itself. The sample yields some 200,000 clones, 70% to 80% seen once. The CDR3 is made up of 14 amino acids. Germline V gives CDR1 MNHEY, CDR2 SVGAGI. On this clone itself: The junction shows a germline mismatch at one end, possibly a read error.

The chain employs TRBV6-5 and TRBJ1-1; unclear D gene. The material sequenced was peripheral blood. This clonotype originated in a woman aged 45-59 years with active or convalescent COVID-19. CDR3 coding DNA: TGTGCCAGCAGCTACTCGTTAAGGAGCACTGAAGCTTTCTTT. Translated, it gives CASSYSLRSTEAFF.